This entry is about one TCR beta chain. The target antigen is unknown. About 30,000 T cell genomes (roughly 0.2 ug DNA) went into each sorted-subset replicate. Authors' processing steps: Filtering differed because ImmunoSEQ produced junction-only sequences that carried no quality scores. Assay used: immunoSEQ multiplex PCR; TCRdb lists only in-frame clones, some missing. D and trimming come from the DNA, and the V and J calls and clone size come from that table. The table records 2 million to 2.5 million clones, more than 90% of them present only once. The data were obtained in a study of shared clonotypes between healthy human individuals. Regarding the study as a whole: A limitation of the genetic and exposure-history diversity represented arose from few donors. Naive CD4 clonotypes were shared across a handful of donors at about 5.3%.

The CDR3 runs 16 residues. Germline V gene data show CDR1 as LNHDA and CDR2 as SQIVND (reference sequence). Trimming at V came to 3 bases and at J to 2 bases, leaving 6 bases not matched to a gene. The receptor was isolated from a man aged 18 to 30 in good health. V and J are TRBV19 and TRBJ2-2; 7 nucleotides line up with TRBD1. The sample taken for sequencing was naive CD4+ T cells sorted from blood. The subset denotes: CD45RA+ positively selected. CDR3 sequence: CASSMNRQGNTGELFF. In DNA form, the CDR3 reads TGTGCCAGTAGTATGAACCGACAGGGAAACACCGGGGAGCTGTTTTTT.